These 28 T cell receptor beta chains were sequenced from one sample in a study of blood T cell repertoires in COVID-19. Clones were sequenced by immunoSEQ multiplex PCR, and TCRdb holds only the in-frame ones, with some missing. The table lists about 120,000 clones, around 79% of them singletons, with 2% to 3% in the top ten. The specimen was peripheral blood. The receptors stem from a man between 45 and 60 years old with acute or convalescent COVID-19.

This sequence joins TRBV19 and TRBJ2-7, with TRBD1 as a possible D gene (5 bases). CDR3 length: 13 residues. Germline V gene sequence: CDR1 LNHDA, CDR2 SQIVND (reference sequence). Trimming removed 3 bases at V and 1 base at J, with 7 bases between. CDR3: CASSMDTSYEQYF. The CDR3 DNA reads TGTGCCAGTAGTATGGACACTTCCTACGAGCAGTACTTC. Filled out from reference TRBV19 and TRBJ2-7, the complete variable domain reads DGGITQSPKYLFRKEGQNVTLSCEQNLNHDAMYWYRQDPGQGLRLIYYSQIVNDFQKGDIAEGYSVSREKKESFPLTVTSAQKNPTAFYLCASSMDTSYEQYFGPGTRLTVT.

The chain links TRBV11-2 to TRBJ1-1; possibly TRBD1 for D (6 bases). Per the germline V gene, CDR1 is SGHAT and CDR2 is FQNNGV. This CDR3 region has 15 residues. Trimming took off 7 bases at V and 4 bases at J, with 19 bases between the two ends. CDR3: CASNPIRRGGTEAFF. DNA for the CDR3: TGTGCCAGCAACCCGATCCGCAGGGGTGGCACTGAAGCTTTCTTT.

CDR3 DNA sequence: TGTGCCAGCAGTTTACTGGACAGGGGGCATGAGCAGTTCTTC. It specifies CASSLLDRGHEQFF. The V call is TRBV27, the J call TRBJ2-1, with TRBD1 identical over 11 bases. CDR1 and CDR2 from the germline V gene are MNHEY and SMNVEV (reference sequence). Trimming cost V 2 bases and J 8 bases; bases outside gene matches: 2. This CDR3 has 14 residues.

V is TRBV12-3 or TRBV12-4 and J is TRBJ1-1; 9 bases are shared with TRBD1. The CDR3 contains 12 residues. J was trimmed by 5 bases and V by 8 bases; bases with no gene match: 3. The DNA for the CDR3 is TGTGCCAGCGGGACAGGGAATACTGAAGCTTTCTTT. It specifies CASGTGNTEAFF.

This clone was detected only once. V is TRBV2 and J is TRBJ1-4; D might be TRBD1 (5 bases). The V end lost 4 bases, the J end lost 4 bases, and 7 bases lay between the germline ends. Looked up from germline, CDR1 is SNHLY and CDR2 is FYNNEI. The CDR3 length is 13 residues. In DNA form, the CDR3 reads TGTGCCAGCAGTGTACAGGATAATGAAAAACTGTTTTTT. Its protein product is CASSVQDNEKLFF.

CDR3: CASSPSGRITYEQYF. The CDR3 coding sequence is TGCGCCAGCAGCCCTAGCGGGAGGATAACCTACGAGCAGTACTTC. V usage is TRBV5-1 and J usage is TRBJ2-7; 11 nucleotides agree with TRBD2. CDR3 size: 15 residues. CDR1 SGHRS and CDR2 YFSETQ come from the germline V gene. J gave up 2 bases and V 4 bases, and 5 bases lay outside the gene matches.

The chain links TRBV9 to TRBJ2-5; tentative D call: TRBD2 (6 bases). Trimming removed 4 bases at V and 1 base at J, with 11 bases between. The CDR3 totals 14 residues. CDR1 is SGDLS, CDR2 YYNGEE, per germline. CDR3 DNA sequence: TGTGCCAGCAGCACCTGGGACTTCCAAGAGACCCAGTACTTC. Its protein product is CASSTWDFQETQYF.

The chain is built from TRBV15 and TRBJ2-3; 13 bases agree with TRBD2. V was clipped by 7 bases and J by 6 bases; unmatched bases: 1. In germline, CDR1 is LNHNV, CDR2 YYDKDF (reference sequence). There are 13 residues in the CDR3. The DNA of the CDR3 is TGTGCCACCAAACTAGCGGGAGGGGATACGCAGTATTTT. It codes for CATKLAGGDTQYF.

The rearrangement uses TRBV5-1 and TRBJ2-1; TRBD2 aligns across 11 bases. Unmatched junction bases numbered 4, after V lost 3 bases and J lost 5 bases. Germline CDR1 reads SGHRS; CDR2 reads YFSETQ. CDR3 size: 15 residues. CDR3 loop: CASSSTSGVHNEQFF. The DNA for the CDR3 is TGCGCCAGCAGCTCGACTAGCGGGGTTCACAATGAGCAGTTCTTC.

The V and J genes are TRBV20-1 and TRBJ2-7, with D tentatively TRBD2 (5 bases). CDR3 length: 10 residues. The ends were cut back, 6 bases at V and 3 bases at J, with 6 bases in the middle. The germline gives CDR1 DFQATT, CDR2 SNEGSKA (reference sequence). In DNA form, the CDR3 reads TGCAGTGCCGGGGACTACGAGCAGTACTTC. Protein: CSAGDYEQYF.

The rearrangement links TRBV4-1 to TRBJ2-3; tentatively, D is TRBD1 (6 bases). Looked up from germline, CDR1 is MGHRA and CDR2 is YSYEKL. V lost 0 bases and J lost 1, with 14 bases in between. CDR3 length: 17 amino acids. The CDR3 here is CASSQDPNRVGTDTQYF. The CDR3 nucleotides read TGCGCCAGCAGCCAAGATCCGAACAGGGTAGGCACAGATACGCAGTATTTT.

This sequence joins TRBV5-4 and TRBJ2-7; TRBD1 is a possible D gene (5 bases). The V gene lost 4 bases and the J gene lost 6 bases, with 11 bases spanning the gap. Germline V gives CDR1 SGHNT, CDR2 YYREEE (reference sequence). The CDR3 is 12 amino acids. The CDR3 DNA reads as TGTGCCAGCAGCATCTGGGGCGCCGAGCAGTACTTC. Amino acids: CASSIWGAEQYF. Full variable domain (rest looked up from reference TRBV5-4 and TRBJ2-7): ETGVTQSPTHLIKTRGQQVTLRCSSQSGHNTVSWYQQALGQGPQFIFQYYREEENGRGNFPPRFSGLQFPNYSSELNVNALELDDSALYLCASSIWGAEQYFGPGTRLTVT.

The J gene is TRBJ2-7, the V gene TRBV9, with a possible D match to TRBD1 (5 bases). V lost 4 bases and J lost 10, with 21 bases in between. The CDR3 is 14 amino acids. The germline gives CDR1 SGDLS, CDR2 YYNGEE. The CDR3 nucleotides are TGTGCCAGCAGCACCGAAACGGTTAGGGGCCTCCAGTACTTC. Translation: CASSTETVRGLQYF.

The V call is TRBV4-1, the J call TRBJ1-1, with no clear D. Germline CDR1 MGHRA, CDR2 YSYEKL. CDR3 length: 12 amino acids. The germline V and J ends were trimmed by 0 bases and 11 bases, with 10 bases remaining between them. The CDR3 protein is CASSQDYGEAFF. CDR3 nucleotides: TGCGCCAGCAGCCAAGATTACGGGGAGGCTTTCTTT.

The genes are TRBV11-2 and TRBJ2-2, with D tentatively TRBD1 (6 bases). The CDR3 is 15 amino acids. V dropped 2 bases and J dropped 3 bases, with 10 bases sitting between them. Germline assignment: CDR1 SGHAT and CDR2 FQNNGV. The CDR3 spells CASSLQGSDTGELFF. The CDR3 bases are TGTGCCAGCAGCTTACAGGGGTCAGACACCGGGGAGCTGTTTTTT.

The chain joins TRBV12-3 or TRBV12-4 to TRBJ2-1; D not resolved. CDR3 size: 13 residues. The V end was cut by 7 bases, the J end by 0 bases, with 7 bases between. The CDR3: CASIHSSYNEQFF. Here the CDR3 DNA reads TGTGCCAGCATCCACAGCTCCTACAATGAGCAGTTCTTC.

This rearrangement joins TRBV2 to TRBJ2-7, with TRBD2 identical over 8 bases. CDR1 and CDR2 (germline): SNHLY, FYNNEI. Trimming cost V 7 bases and J 6 bases; bases outside gene matches: 5. There are 12 residues in the CDR3. The DNA of the CDR3 is TGTGCCAGCACGGGACTAGTGAGCGAGCAGTACTTC. The encoded protein is CASTGLVSEQYF.

This clone has only a few counts. The chain has TRBV5-5 and TRBJ2-5; 11 bases are shared with TRBD1. CDR3 size: 15 residues. Germline V gene sequence: CDR1 SGHKS, CDR2 YYEKEE (reference sequence). V was pared by 4 bases and J by 2 bases, with 4 bases of the junction left unmatched. CDR3 loop: CASSRGTGGQETQYF. DNA of the CDR3: TGTGCCAGCAGCCGAGGGACAGGGGGGCAAGAGACCCAGTACTTC.

This rearrangement joins TRBV3-1 (or the pseudogene TRBV3-2) to TRBJ1-4; D gene ambiguous. The CDR3 extends over 16 amino acids. The germline V gene encodes CDR1 LGHDT and CDR2 YNNKEL (reference sequence). Trimming shortened V by 3 bases and J by 0 bases, and 11 bases separated the two germline ends. CDR3 in DNA: TGTGCCAGCAGCCACCGCCAGGCTGCAACTAATGAAAAACTGTTTTTT. Residues: CASSHRQAATNEKLFF.

This sequence joins TRBV5-1 and TRBJ1-1; D is ambiguous. This CDR3 region has 16 residues. Germline V gene sequence: CDR1 SGHRS, CDR2 YFSETQ. The V end was cut by 2 bases, the J end by 1 base, with 15 bases between. This CDR3 is CASSFGRDVRNTEAFF. For the CDR3, the DNA is TGCGCCAGCAGCTTTGGGAGGGATGTAAGGAACACTGAAGCTTTCTTT. Supplemented by reference TRBV5-1 and TRBJ1-1, the full variable domain reads KAGVTQTPRYLIKTRGQQVTLSCSPISGHRSVSWYQQTPGQGLQFLFEYFSETQRNKGNFPGRFSGRQFSNSRSEMNVSTLELGDSALYLCASSFGRDVRNTEAFFGQGTRLTVV.

The chain recombines TRBV19 with TRBJ1-5, with 9 bases identical to TRBD1. V lost 5 bases and J lost 3; bases outside the gene matches: 8. CDR1 LNHDA and CDR2 SQIVND come from the germline V gene (reference sequence). The CDR3 loop spans 16 amino acids. CDR3 region: CASSEQGAFLNQPQHF. The CDR3 DNA is TGTGCCAGTAGTGAACAGGGGGCCTTTCTCAATCAGCCCCAGCATTTT.

The J gene is TRBJ1-2, the V gene TRBV28, with TRBD1 matching over 9 bases. This CDR3 has 13 residues. CDR1 is MDHEN and CDR2 is SYDVKM in the germline V gene. The V segment lost 5 bases and the J segment 5 bases; nucleotides outside the gene matches: 3. The CDR3 here is CASSTGGNYGYTF. Written as DNA, the CDR3 is TGTGCCAGCAGTACAGGGGGCAATTATGGCTACACCTTC.

The J gene is TRBJ1-4, the V gene TRBV7-6, with D maybe TRBD1 (6 bases). Trimming removed 1 base at V and 7 bases at J, with 19 bases between. The germline CDR1 and CDR2 sequences are SGHVS and FNYEAQ. This CDR3 is 17 amino acids long. The chain's CDR3 is CASSLVGTRAGGEKLFF. DNA for the CDR3: TGTGCCAGCAGCTTAGTTGGGACAAGGGCTGGGGGTGAAAAACTGTTTTTT.

V is TRBV29-1 and J is TRBJ1-4; D may be TRBD1 (6 bases). V was shortened by 6 bases and J by 8 bases, with 16 bases between the two germline ends. Germline-derived CDR1 and CDR2 are SQVTM and ANQGSEA. This CDR3 is built from 13 residues. The CDR3 spells CSVRGRAEEKLFF. Written as DNA, the CDR3 is TGCAGCGTGAGGGGGAGGGCGGAGGAAAAACTGTTTTTT.

J is TRBJ2-1 and V is TRBV1; no DNA check was done on the table's D call, TRBD2. TRBV1 is annotated as a pseudogene. The CDR3 totals 19 residues. CDR3 in DNA: TGCACCAGCAGCCAAGATTTCGACCCCCTAGCGGGAGTTCAGAATGAGCAGTTCTTC. This codes for CTSSQDFDPLAGVQNEQFF.

V usage is TRBV5-1 and J usage is TRBJ1-4; 7 bases map to TRBD1. V trimming: 4 bases; J trimming: 8 bases; junction bases outside the gene matches: 8. The CDR3 runs to 14 residues. CDR1 and CDR2 (germline): SGHRS, YFSETQ. The CDR3 reads CASSTGTVEEKLFF. The DNA of the CDR3 is TGCGCCAGCAGCACGGGGACAGTCGAAGAAAAACTGTTTTTT.

This clone has only a few counts. The chain employs TRBV4-1 and TRBJ1-5, with a weak D call TRBD1 (5 bases). Germline CDR1 and CDR2: MGHRA and YSYEKL. The CDR3 is 15 amino acids. Trimming took off 4 bases at V and 6 bases at J, with 16 bases between the two ends. CDR3 nucleotide sequence: TGCGCCAGCAGCCTTCAAGTGCAGGGCGGTCAGCCCCAGCATTTT. Its translation: CASSLQVQGGQPQHF.

The rearrangement links TRBV7-9 to TRBJ2-3; TRBD2 is a possible D gene (6 bases). Trimming cost V 3 bases and J 0 bases, with 19 bases left between them. CDR1 and CDR2 from the germline V gene are SEHNR and FQNEAQ (reference sequence). CDR3 length equals 18 residues. The CDR3 loop reads CASSLYLGARGSTDTQYF. The CDR3, as DNA: TGTGCCAGCAGCTTGTATCTCGGGGCGCGGGGTAGCACAGATACGCAGTATTTT. The complete variable domain, with remaining parts taken from reference TRBV7-9 and TRBJ2-3, reads DTGVSQNPRHKITKRGQNVTFRCDPISEHNRLYWYRQTLGQGPEFLTYFQNEAQLEKSRLLSDRFSAERPKGSFSTLEIQRTEQGDSAMYLCASSLYLGARGSTDTQYFGPGTRLTVL.